The rows below give T cell receptor beta chains drawn from one sample of a study of blood T cell repertoires in COVID-19. Using immunoSEQ multiplex PCR, the repertoire was profiled, and TCRdb retains in-frame clones only, with some absent. The sample records roughly 110,000 clones, over 80% being singletons. Sequenced sample: peripheral blood. The receptors were gathered from a woman in her 70s with acute or convalescent COVID-19. Each CDR3 is given with its conserved first and last residue. D genes are given only for firm matches. Not all rows give a size; the values are once, few, many and, for expanded clones, a class.

CDR3 protein: CASSYGQGRETQYF
CDR3 DNA: TGCGCCAGCAGTTACGGACAGGGGCGGGAGACCCAGTACTTC
clone size: -
D gene: TRBD1
J gene: TRBJ2-5
V gene: TRBV10-1

CDR3 protein: CASSMRGQEKGNTEAFF
CDR3 DNA: TGTGCCAGTAGTATGAGGGGACAGGAAAAAGGGAACACTGAAGCTTTCTTT
clone size: medium-sized
D gene: TRBD1
J gene: TRBJ1-1
V gene: TRBV19

CDR3 protein: CASSPTPGGDTGELFF
CDR3 DNA: TGTGCCAGCAGTCCAACACCCGGAGGGGATACCGGGGAGCTGTTTTTT
clone size: few
D gene: -
J gene: TRBJ2-2
V gene: TRBV2

CDR3 protein: CASSNRGGNEQYF
CDR3 DNA: TGTGCCAGTAGTAACAGGGGTGGCAACGAGCAGTACTTC
clone size: medium-sized
D gene: TRBD1
J gene: TRBJ2-7
V gene: TRBV19

CDR3 protein: CASSQWGQGETQYF
CDR3 DNA: TGTGCCAGCAGCCAATGGGGACAGGGAGAGACCCAGTACTTC
clone size: -
D gene: TRBD1
J gene: TRBJ2-5
V gene: TRBV3-1/TRBV3-2

CDR3 protein: CASRSGTSSADTQYF
CDR3 DNA: TGCGCCAGCAGGTCCGGGACTAGCAGCGCAGATACGCAGTATTTT
clone size: -
D gene: TRBD2
J gene: TRBJ2-3
V gene: TRBV5-1

CDR3 protein: CASSSGFLDRGEPQHF
CDR3 DNA: TGCGCCAGCAGCTCGGGCTTCCTGGACAGGGGAGAGCCCCAGCATTTT
clone size: -
D gene: TRBD1
J gene: TRBJ1-5
V gene: TRBV5-1

CDR3 protein: CASSAASGTETQYF
CDR3 DNA: TGTGCCAGCAGCGCCGCTAGCGGGACAGAGACCCAGTACTTC
clone size: -
D gene: TRBD2
J gene: TRBJ2-5
V gene: TRBV9

CDR3 protein: CATSREGQANTGELFF
CDR3 DNA: TGTGCCACCAGCAGAGAGGGACAGGCCAACACCGGGGAGCTGTTTTTT
clone size: -
D gene: TRBD1
J gene: TRBJ2-2
V gene: TRBV15

CDR3 protein: CASSRRHTGGRNIQYF
CDR3 DNA: TGTGCCAGCAGCCGCAGGCACACAGGGGGGCGGAACATTCAGTACTTC
clone size: once
D gene: TRBD1
J gene: TRBJ2-4
V gene: TRBV3-1/TRBV3-2

CDR3 protein: CASSFRGDTQYF
CDR3 DNA: TGTGCCAGCAGTTTTCGGGGAGATACGCAGTATTTT
clone size: -
D gene: -
J gene: TRBJ2-3
V gene: TRBV12-3/TRBV12-4

CDR3 protein: CASIRTGGNQPQHF
CDR3 DNA: TGTGCCAGTATACGGACGGGGGGCAATCAGCCCCAGCATTTT
clone size: -
D gene: -
J gene: TRBJ1-5
V gene: TRBV19

CDR3 protein: CASSESRRGATYEQYF
CDR3 DNA: TGCGCCAGCAGTGAGTCGAGGCGGGGGGCCACCTACGAGCAGTACTTC
clone size: few
D gene: TRBD2
J gene: TRBJ2-7
V gene: TRBV10-2

CDR3 protein: CASSFGTGYNEQFF
CDR3 DNA: TGTGCCAGCAGCTTTGGGACAGGGTATAATGAGCAGTTCTTC
clone size: -
D gene: TRBD1
J gene: TRBJ2-1
V gene: TRBV7-9

CDR3 protein: CASSWTGQSLVSTEAFF
CDR3 DNA: TGCGCCAGCAGCTGGACGGGACAGTCATTAGTGAGCACTGAAGCTTTCTTT
clone size: few
D gene: TRBD1
J gene: TRBJ1-1
V gene: TRBV5-1

CDR3 protein: CASSERQESYEQYF
CDR3 DNA: TGTGCCAGCAGCGAGAGACAGGAGTCCTACGAGCAGTACTTC
clone size: -
D gene: -
J gene: TRBJ2-7
V gene: TRBV9

CDR3 protein: CASSPGGETQYF
CDR3 DNA: TGTGCCAGCTCACCCGGAGGAGAGACCCAGTACTTC
clone size: once
D gene: -
J gene: TRBJ2-5
V gene: TRBV18

CDR3 protein: CASSLAGGKSGEQFF
CDR3 DNA: TGTGCCAGCAGCTTAGCGGGAGGGAAGTCAGGTGAGCAGTTCTTC
clone size: -
D gene: TRBD2
J gene: TRBJ2-1
V gene: TRBV7-3

CDR3 protein: CSVGTSGAYNEQFF
CDR3 DNA: TGCAGCGTCGGGACTAGCGGAGCATACAATGAGCAGTTCTTC
clone size: -
D gene: TRBD2
J gene: TRBJ2-1
V gene: TRBV29-1

CDR3 protein: CATSDLGTTNTGELFF
CDR3 DNA: TGTGCCACCAGTGATTTGGGGACAACGAACACCGGGGAGCTGTTTTTT
clone size: -
D gene: -
J gene: TRBJ2-2
V gene: TRBV24-1

CDR3 protein: CASSPGTVYTEAFF
CDR3 DNA: TGTGCCAGCAGCCCCGGGACAGTCTACACTGAAGCTTTCTTT
clone size: -
D gene: TRBD1
J gene: TRBJ1-1
V gene: TRBV7-2

CDR3 protein: CASSSGTGATYGYTF
CDR3 DNA: TGTGCCAGCAGCTCAGGGACAGGGGCTACCTATGGCTACACCTTC
clone size: once
D gene: TRBD1
J gene: TRBJ1-2
V gene: TRBV5-4

CDR3 protein: CASSSRTGNGYTF
CDR3 DNA: TGCGCCAGCAGTTCGAGGACAGGGAACGGCTACACCTTC
clone size: -
D gene: TRBD1
J gene: TRBJ1-2
V gene: TRBV5-1

CDR3 protein: CASSVTSGGAIDTQYF
CDR3 DNA: TGTGCCAGTAGTGTTACTAGCGGGGGGGCAATAGATACGCAGTATTTT
clone size: -
D gene: TRBD2
J gene: TRBJ2-3
V gene: TRBV19

CDR3 protein: CASSQGSTGPGLAPSYEQYF
CDR3 DNA: TGTGCCAGCAGCCAAGGTAGTACAGGACCGGGACTAGCGCCGTCCTACGAGCAGTACTTC
clone size: -
D gene: TRBD2
J gene: TRBJ2-7
V gene: TRBV3-1/TRBV3-2

CDR3 protein: CASSLTPTGSYEQYF
CDR3 DNA: TGTGCCAGCAGCTTAACCCCGACAGGGTCCTACGAGCAGTACTTC
clone size: -
D gene: TRBD1
J gene: TRBJ2-7
V gene: TRBV5-4

CDR3 protein: CASSFSRTSGVGGELFF
CDR3 DNA: TGTGCCAGCAGTTTTTCTAGGACTAGCGGGGTTGGCGGGGAGCTGTTTTTT
clone size: -
D gene: TRBD2
J gene: TRBJ2-2
V gene: TRBV3-1/TRBV3-2

CDR3 protein: CASSFSGNTIYF
CDR3 DNA: TGTGCCAGCAGTTTTAGCGGAAACACCATATATTTT
clone size: -
D gene: -
J gene: TRBJ1-3
V gene: TRBV12-3/TRBV12-4

CDR3 protein: CASSRGAEETQYF
CDR3 DNA: TGTGCCAGCAGCCGAGGCGCCGAAGAGACCCAGTACTTC
clone size: few
D gene: -
J gene: TRBJ2-5
V gene: TRBV11-1

CDR3 protein: CASSFRQNEAFF
CDR3 DNA: TGCGCCAGCAGCTTCCGACAGAATGAAGCTTTCTTT
clone size: -
D gene: -
J gene: TRBJ1-1
V gene: TRBV5-1

CDR3 protein: CASSSKDTRNTEAFF
CDR3 DNA: TGCGCCAGCAGCTCCAAAGATACACGGAACACTGAAGCTTTCTTT
clone size: few
D gene: -
J gene: TRBJ1-1
V gene: TRBV5-1

CDR3 protein: CASSPAQQQAQYF
CDR3 DNA: TGTGCCAGCAGCCCAGCCCAGCAACAGGCGCAGTATTTT
clone size: -
D gene: -
J gene: TRBJ2-3
V gene: TRBV14

CDR3 protein: CASPRNTGELFF
CDR3 DNA: TGTGCCAGCCCTAGGAACACCGGGGAGCTGTTTTTT
clone size: -
D gene: -
J gene: TRBJ2-2
V gene: TRBV9